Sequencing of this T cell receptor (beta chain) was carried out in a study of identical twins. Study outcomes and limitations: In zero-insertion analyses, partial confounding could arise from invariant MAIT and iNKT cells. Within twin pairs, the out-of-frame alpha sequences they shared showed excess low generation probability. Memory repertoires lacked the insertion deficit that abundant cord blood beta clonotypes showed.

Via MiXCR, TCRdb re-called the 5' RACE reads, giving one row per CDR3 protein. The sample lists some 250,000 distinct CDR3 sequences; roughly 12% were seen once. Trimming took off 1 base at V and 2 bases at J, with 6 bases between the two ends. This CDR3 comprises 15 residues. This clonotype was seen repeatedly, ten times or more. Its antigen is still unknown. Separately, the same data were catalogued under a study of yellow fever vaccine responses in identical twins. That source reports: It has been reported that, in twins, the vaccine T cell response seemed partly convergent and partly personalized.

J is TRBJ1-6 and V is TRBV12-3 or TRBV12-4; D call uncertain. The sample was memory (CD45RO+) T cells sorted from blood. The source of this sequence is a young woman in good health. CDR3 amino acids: CASSLGGTYNSPLHF. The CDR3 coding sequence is TGTGCCAGCAGTTTAGGGGGAACCTATAATTCACCCCTCCACTTT.